This TCR beta chain was documented in a study of cytomegalovirus exposure and HLA in healthy donors. The V end was cut by 6 bases, the J end by 2 bases, with 10 bases between. CDR3 length: 13 residues. Germline V gives CDR1 MNHNS, CDR2 SASEGT. PCR primers comprised 60 Vbeta and 13 Jbeta primers. Here immunoSEQ multiplex PCR was the method, and the copy in TCRdb shows in-frame clones only, minus some. The sample lists fewer than 110,000 clones, around 72% occurring once. Turning to this clone: Antigen unknown.

Study-wide points: When the data were analyzed later, several of the most significant clusters appeared to be linked to common viral pathogens.

The TCR was taken from a woman in her thirties or forties in good health and CMV-seropositive. The chain links TRBV6-1 to TRBJ1-2; D gene unclear. Sequencing was carried out using PBMCs. In DNA form, the CDR3 reads TGTGCCAGCAGGGAGCTTGTAAACTATGGCTACACCTTC. This sequence encodes CASRELVNYGYTF.